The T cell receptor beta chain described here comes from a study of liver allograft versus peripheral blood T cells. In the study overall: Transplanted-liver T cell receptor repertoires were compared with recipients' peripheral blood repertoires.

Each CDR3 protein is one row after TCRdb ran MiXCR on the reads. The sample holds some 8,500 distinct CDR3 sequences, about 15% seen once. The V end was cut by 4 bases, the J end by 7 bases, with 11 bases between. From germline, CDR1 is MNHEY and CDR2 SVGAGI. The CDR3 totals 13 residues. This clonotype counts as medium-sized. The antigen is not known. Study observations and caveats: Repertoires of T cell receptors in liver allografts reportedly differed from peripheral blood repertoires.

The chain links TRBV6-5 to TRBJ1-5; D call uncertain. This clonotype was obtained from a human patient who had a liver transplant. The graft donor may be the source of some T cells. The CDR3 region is CASSFLRGQPQHF. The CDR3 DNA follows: TGTGCCAGCAGTTTCCTCCGCGGGCAGCCCCAGCATTTT.